What follows describes a single T cell receptor (beta chain). Sequenced by immunoSEQ multiplex PCR; TCRdb stores in-frame clones only, minus some. The data show about 81,000 clones, approximately 95% seen once. The CDR3 loop spans 12 amino acids. With 4 bases removed from V and 5 bases from J, the gap between germline ends came to 8 bases. Germline CDR1 is LNHDA and CDR2 is SQIVND (reference sequence). This sample was taken from a study of technical replicates of blood from a few donors. This TCR was sampled from a human donor in good health. V gene TRBV19 combines with J gene TRBJ1-2; D remains unclear. The source material was T cells isolated from PBMCs. Here the CDR3 reads CASSNGLYGYTF. The DNA of the CDR3 is TGTGCCAGTAGTAATGGACTGTATGGCTACACCTTC.